This T cell receptor (beta chain) was identified during a study of CXCR3-negative and CXCR3-positive naive CD8 T cells. Study outcomes and limitations: Diversity in memory CD8+ cells fell much lower than the comparably high levels seen in both naive subsets. More hydrophobic TRB CDR3s occurred in CXCR3-positive than in CXCR3-negative naive cells.

Of note for this clonotype: Antigen unknown.

The CDR3 has 17 amino acids. The germline V gene has CDR1 SGHDN and CDR2 FVKESK. Through 5' RACE with UMI labels, the TRB cDNA libraries were prepared. TCRdb re-called the 5' RACE reads and shows each CDR3 protein once, DNA omitted. Its clone listing holds 100,000 or so distinct CDR3 sequences. Per CD8+ T cell subset, triplicate sorts of 330,000 or so cells each were done. Among CD8+ T cells, naive ones were CD45RO-CCR7+CD27+CD95-. The sample was naive CXCR3+ CD8+ T cells from blood. Documented subset: CD45RO-CCR7+CD27+CD95- naive CD8+ T cells expressing CXCR3 (TNR3+). This sequence originates from a human donor in good health. Some clones in this sample may be carry-over from other donors' samples. This chain uses TRBV14 with TRBJ2-1; with no DNA, the TCRdb D assignment of TRBD2 cannot be verified. CDR3 residues: CASSQDPGLAGPHEQFF.